This TCR beta chain emerged from a study of blood T cell repertoires in COVID-19. Whole-study context: Sites across the United States, Italy and Spain contributed samples from acute and convalescent COVID-19.

Sequencing was performed with immunoSEQ multiplex PCR; in TCRdb, only in-frame clones are kept and a portion is missing. The top ten hold over 4% of the sample, which has 470,000 or so clones, roughly 89% seen once. Trimming shortened V by 4 bases and J by 5 bases, and 16 bases separated the two germline ends. Per germline, CDR1 SQVTM and CDR2 ANQGSEA. The CDR3 is 14 residues long. This chain joins TRBV29-1 and TRBJ2-3; perhaps TRBD1 as D (7 bases). Sequencing input: peripheral blood. The TCR originated in a woman aged 25-40 years with acute or convalescent COVID-19. The CDR3 loop is CSVVTRGREDTQYF. The CDR3 DNA reads TGCAGCGTTGTTACTAGGGGGCGGGAAGATACGCAGTATTTT.